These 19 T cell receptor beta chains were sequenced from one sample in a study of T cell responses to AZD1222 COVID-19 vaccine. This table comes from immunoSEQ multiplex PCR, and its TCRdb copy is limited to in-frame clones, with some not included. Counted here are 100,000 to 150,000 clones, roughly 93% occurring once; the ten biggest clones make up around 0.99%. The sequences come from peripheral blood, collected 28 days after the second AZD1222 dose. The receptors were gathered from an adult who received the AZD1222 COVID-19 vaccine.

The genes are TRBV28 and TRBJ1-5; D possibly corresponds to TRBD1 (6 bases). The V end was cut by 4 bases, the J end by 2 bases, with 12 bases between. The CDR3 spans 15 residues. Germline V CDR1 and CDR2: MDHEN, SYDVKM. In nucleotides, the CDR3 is TGTGCCAGCAGTTCCCCGGGGGGCGGCAATCAGCCCCAGCATTTT. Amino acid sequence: CASSSPGGGNQPQHF.

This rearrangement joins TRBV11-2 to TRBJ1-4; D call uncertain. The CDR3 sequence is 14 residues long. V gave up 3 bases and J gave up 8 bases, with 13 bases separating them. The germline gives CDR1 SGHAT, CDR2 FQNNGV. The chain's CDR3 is CASSLTPSLEKLFF. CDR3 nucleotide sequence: TGTGCCAGCAGCTTGACCCCATCATTGGAAAAACTGTTTTTT. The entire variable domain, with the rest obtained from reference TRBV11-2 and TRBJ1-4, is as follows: EAGVAQSPRYKIIEKRQSVAFWCNPISGHATLYWYQQILGQGPKLLIQFQNNGVVDDSQLPKDRFSAERLKGVDSTLKIQPAKLEDSAVYLCASSLTPSLEKLFFGSGTQLSVL.

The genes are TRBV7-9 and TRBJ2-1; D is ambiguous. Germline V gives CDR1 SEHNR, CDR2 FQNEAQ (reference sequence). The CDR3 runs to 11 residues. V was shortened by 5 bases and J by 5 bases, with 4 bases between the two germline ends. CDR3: CASSQNNEQFF. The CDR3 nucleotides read TGTGCCAGCAGCCAGAACAATGAGCAGTTCTTC. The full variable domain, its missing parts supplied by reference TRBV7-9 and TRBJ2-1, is DTGVSQNPRHKITKRGQNVTFRCDPISEHNRLYWYRQTLGQGPEFLTYFQNEAQLEKSRLLSDRFSAERPKGSFSTLEIQRTEQGDSAMYLCASSQNNEQFFGPGTRLTVL.

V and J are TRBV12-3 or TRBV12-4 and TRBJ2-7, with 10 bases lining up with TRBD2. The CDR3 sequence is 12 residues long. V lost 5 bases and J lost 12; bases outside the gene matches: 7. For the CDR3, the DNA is TGTGCCAGCAGTAAACTAGCGGGGCCCATGTACTTC. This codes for CASSKLAGPMYF.

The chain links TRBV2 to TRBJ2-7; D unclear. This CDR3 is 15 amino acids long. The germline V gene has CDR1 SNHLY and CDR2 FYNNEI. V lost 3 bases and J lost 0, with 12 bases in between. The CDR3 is CASSDSADGSYEQYF. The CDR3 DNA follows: TGTGCCAGCAGTGATTCGGCCGATGGCTCCTACGAGCAGTACTTC.

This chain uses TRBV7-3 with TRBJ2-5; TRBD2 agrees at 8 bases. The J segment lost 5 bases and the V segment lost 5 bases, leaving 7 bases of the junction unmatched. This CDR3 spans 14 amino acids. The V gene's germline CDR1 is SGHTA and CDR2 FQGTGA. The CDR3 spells CASSPLAGRETQYF. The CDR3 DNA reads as TGTGCCAGCAGCCCCCTAGCGGGTCGCGAGACCCAGTACTTC. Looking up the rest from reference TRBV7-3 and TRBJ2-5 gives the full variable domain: GAGVSQTPSNKVTEKGKYVELRCDPISGHTALYWYRQSLGQGPEFLIYFQGTGAADDSGLPNDRFFAVRPEGSVSTLKIQRTERGDSAVYLCASSPLAGRETQYFGPGTRLLVL.

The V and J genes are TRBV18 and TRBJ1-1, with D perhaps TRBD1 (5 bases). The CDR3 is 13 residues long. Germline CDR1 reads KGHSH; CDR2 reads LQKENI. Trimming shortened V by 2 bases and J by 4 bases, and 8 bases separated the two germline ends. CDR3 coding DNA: TGTGCCAGCTCACCAAGGGGCCGCACTGAAGCTTTCTTT. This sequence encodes CASSPRGRTEAFF.

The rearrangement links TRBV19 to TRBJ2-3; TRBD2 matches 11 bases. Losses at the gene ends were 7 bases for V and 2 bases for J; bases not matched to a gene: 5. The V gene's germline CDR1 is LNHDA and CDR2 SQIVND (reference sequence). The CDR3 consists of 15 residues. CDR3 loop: CASNLLAGDTDTQYF. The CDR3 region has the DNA TGTGCCAGTAACCTACTAGCGGGAGACACAGATACGCAGTATTTT.

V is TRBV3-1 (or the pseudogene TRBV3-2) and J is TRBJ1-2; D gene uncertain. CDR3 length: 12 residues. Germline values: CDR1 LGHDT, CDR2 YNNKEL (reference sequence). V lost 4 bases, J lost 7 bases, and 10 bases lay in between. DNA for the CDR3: TGTGCCAGCAGCCGTACCAGCGGTGGCTACACCTTC. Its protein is CASSRTSGGYTF.

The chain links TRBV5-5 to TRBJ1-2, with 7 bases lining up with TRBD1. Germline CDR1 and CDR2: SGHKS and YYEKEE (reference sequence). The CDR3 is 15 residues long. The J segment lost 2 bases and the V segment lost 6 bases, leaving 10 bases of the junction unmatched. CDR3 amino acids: CASTLSGTENYGYTF. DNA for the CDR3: TGTGCCAGCACCCTTTCCGGGACAGAAAACTATGGCTACACCTTC.

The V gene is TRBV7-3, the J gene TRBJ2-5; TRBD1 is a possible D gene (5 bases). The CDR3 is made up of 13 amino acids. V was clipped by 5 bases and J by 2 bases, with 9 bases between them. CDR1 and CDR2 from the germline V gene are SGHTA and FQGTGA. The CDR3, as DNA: TGTGCCAGCAGCATGACAGTGCAAGAGACCCAGTACTTC. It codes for CASSMTVQETQYF.

The CDR3 is CASSQGSGELANYGYTF. The CDR3 region has the DNA TGTGCCAGCAGCCAAGGGAGCGGAGAGTTAGCTAACTATGGCTACACCTTC. This rearrangement joins TRBV4-2 to TRBJ1-2; D gene uncertain. The CDR3 loop spans 17 amino acids. V was pared by 1 base and J by 0 bases, with 15 bases between. Germline values: CDR1 LGHNA, CDR2 YNFKEQ.

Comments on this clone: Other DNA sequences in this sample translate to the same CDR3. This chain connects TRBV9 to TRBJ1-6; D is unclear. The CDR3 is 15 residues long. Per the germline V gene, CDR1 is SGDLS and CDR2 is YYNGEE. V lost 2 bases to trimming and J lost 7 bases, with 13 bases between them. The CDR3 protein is CASSVDGGLNSPLHF. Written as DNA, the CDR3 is TGTGCCAGCAGCGTGGACGGAGGCCTAAATTCACCCCTCCACTTT.

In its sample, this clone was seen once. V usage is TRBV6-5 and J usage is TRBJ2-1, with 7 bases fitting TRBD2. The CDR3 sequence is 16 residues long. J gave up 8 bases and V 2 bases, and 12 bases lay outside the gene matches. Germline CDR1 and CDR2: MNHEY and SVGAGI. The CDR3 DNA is TGTGCCAGCAGTTACCCTGGAAGCGGGACGTACGATGAGCAGTTCTTC. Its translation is CASSYPGSGTYDEQFF.

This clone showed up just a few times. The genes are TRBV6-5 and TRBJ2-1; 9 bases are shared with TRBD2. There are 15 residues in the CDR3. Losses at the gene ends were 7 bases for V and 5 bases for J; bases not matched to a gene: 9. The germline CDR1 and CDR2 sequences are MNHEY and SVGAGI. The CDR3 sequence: CASTEGRGGHNEQFF. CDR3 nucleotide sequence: TGTGCCAGCACCGAGGGGCGGGGGGGGCACAATGAGCAGTTCTTC.

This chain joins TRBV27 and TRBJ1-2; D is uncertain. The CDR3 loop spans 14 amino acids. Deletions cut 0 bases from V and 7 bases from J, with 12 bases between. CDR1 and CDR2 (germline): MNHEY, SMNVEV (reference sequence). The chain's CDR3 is CASSLSFRDRGYTF. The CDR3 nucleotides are TGTGCCAGCAGTTTATCGTTTAGGGATCGTGGCTACACCTTC.

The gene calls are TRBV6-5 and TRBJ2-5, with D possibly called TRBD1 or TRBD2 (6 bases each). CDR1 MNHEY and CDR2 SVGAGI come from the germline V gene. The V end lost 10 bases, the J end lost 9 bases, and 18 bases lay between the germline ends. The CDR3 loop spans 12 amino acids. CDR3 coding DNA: TGTGCCATTGGGGGGCTCCAGGTGGCCCAGTACTTC. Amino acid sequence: CAIGGLQVAQYF.

CDR3 residues: CASSEIVTGDTNYGYTF. In nucleotides, the CDR3 is TGTGCCAGCAGTGAGATTGTGACAGGGGACACTAACTATGGCTACACCTTC. The chain joins TRBV6-1 to TRBJ1-2, with 8 bases lining up with TRBD1. Germline lookup yields CDR1 MNHNS and CDR2 SASEGT. CDR3 length: 17 amino acids. V lost 3 bases and J lost 0; bases outside the gene matches: 9.

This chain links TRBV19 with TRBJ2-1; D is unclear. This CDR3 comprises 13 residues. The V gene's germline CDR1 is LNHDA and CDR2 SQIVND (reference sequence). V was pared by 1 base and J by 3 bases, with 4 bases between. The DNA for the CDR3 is TGTGCCAGTAGTATAGCCGTCTACAATGAGCAGTTCTTC. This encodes CASSIAVYNEQFF.